This T cell receptor beta chain was captured in a study of T cells after posttransplantation cyclophosphamide. Overall study findings and caveats: TRB overlap between skin or GI tissue T cells and blood was limited. Later blood repertoires were often dominated by clones from the donor CD8+ memory compartment.

Concerning this clone: What it binds is unknown.

The method was immunoSEQ multiplex PCR; TCRdb's version includes in-frame clones alone and lacks a portion of them. The table has about 1,900 clones, about 93% seen once. Cells defined as naive were viable CD3+CD4+ or CD3+CD8+ and CCR7+CD45RA+CD45RO-CD95-CD27+CD28+. V was clipped by 1 base and J by 8 bases, with 2 bases between them. This CDR3 is built from 11 residues. Germline assignment: CDR1 LNHDA and CDR2 SQIVND (reference sequence). The TCR originated in a woman in her sixties or seventies in good health, CMV-negative, and a related stem cell transplant donor. Sequences were obtained from naive CD8+ T cells sorted from PBMCs. The V call is TRBV19, the J call TRBJ2-2, with D hard to call. The CDR3, as DNA: TGTGCCAGTAGTATAGCAGGGGAGCTGTTTTTT. Its protein product is CASSIAGELFF.